This T cell receptor (beta chain) was found in a study of Graves' ophthalmopathy and Graves' hyperthyroidism. This clonotype occurred once. One base away lies a much larger clone, so this may be a sequencing read error. Amplification of TCR beta CDR3 regions used RNA transcripts. After a first-round RT-PCR with HTBI primers, a second-round multiplex PCR was run. TCRdb ran MiXCR on the multiplex PCR reads and lists one entry per CDR3 protein. The table lists a few hundred thousand distinct CDR3 sequences, 15% of them singletons. This CDR3 contains 10 residues. Germline V gene data show CDR1 as SNHLY and CDR2 as FYNNEI.

This clonotype was obtained from a woman under 30 with stable Graves' hyperthyroidism. V gene TRBV2 combines with J gene TRBJ2-7; the D is unclear. The sample consisted of peripheral blood. The CDR3 spells CASQRIEQCF. Written as DNA, the CDR3 is TGTGCCAGCCAAAGAATAGAGCAGTGCTTC.